The present T cell receptor (beta chain) was sequenced within a study of T cell responses to AZD1222 COVID-19 vaccine. Points from the study as a whole: In all cases, repertoires were sampled only after the peak T cell response. Researchers report vaccine-associated CD4 TCRs spanning spike, with dominance at 160-218 and 743-854.

The assay was immunoSEQ multiplex PCR, and TCRdb's table has in-frame clones only and misses some. The sample has some 150,000 clones; approximately 90% are singletons. In regard to this clone: What it binds is unknown.

CDR3 length: 12 amino acids. CDR1 is MNHEY and CDR2 is SMNVEV in the germline V gene (reference sequence). Trimming left V 8 bases short and J 4 bases short, with 11 bases between. The J gene is TRBJ1-2, the V gene TRBV27; no clear D. This TCR derives from an adult who received the MenACWY meningococcal vaccine as a control. Sample: peripheral blood, taken 28 days after the second dose of the MenACWY control vaccine. The CDR3 sequence: CASSPPSYGYTF. CDR3 nucleotides: TGTGCCAGCTCCCCGCCGAGCTATGGCTACACCTTC.